This T cell receptor beta chain was documented in a study of blood T cell repertoires in COVID-19. As handled by the study authors: Reference gene primers were amplified, and this amplification served to estimate nucleated cell counts. Here immunoSEQ multiplex PCR was the method, and the copy in TCRdb shows in-frame clones only, minus some. V and J calls and clone size follow that table, whereas D and trimming were derived from the DNA. This sample has roughly 280,000 clones; less than 95% occur once, and the top ten carry about 3%. Trimming cost V 0 bases and J 4 bases, with 20 bases left between them. The CDR3 loop spans 17 amino acids. Germline loops: CDR1 SGHRS, CDR2 YFSETQ. The participants were between about 18 and 90 years old and came from about two dozen US areas. Within 2 weeks before study entry, exposed participants met a COVID-19 case.

Sequenced sample: PBMCs or T cells enriched from blood (not recorded which). The receptor was derived from a man aged 35 to 55 who had been exposed to COVID-19. The chain recombines TRBV5-1 with TRBJ2-7; possibly TRBD2 for D (7 bases). The CDR3 sequence is CASSLVLAEGGPYEQYF. As DNA, the CDR3 is TGCGCCAGCAGCTTGGTTCTAGCGGAAGGGGGGCCGTACGAGCAGTACTTC.